The next 26 T cell receptor beta chains were all read from a single sample in a study of cytomegalovirus exposure and HLA in healthy donors. 13 Jbeta primers and 60 Vbeta primers were used for the PCR. Sequencing used immunoSEQ multiplex PCR; TCRdb keeps in-frame clones, though not all of them. This sample yields about 140,000 clones, of which roughly 78% are seen a single time; approximately 6.2% belongs to the top ten. Material for sequencing was PBMCs. These receptor sequences come from a middle-aged man in good health and CMV-seropositive.

The rearrangement joins TRBV7-6 to TRBJ1-2; D not certain. V was pared by 1 base and J by 4 bases, with 16 bases between. The CDR3 is made up of 16 amino acids. Germline V gene lookup returns CDR1 SGHVS and CDR2 FNYEAQ. The CDR3 region is CASSLVPDGRVYGYTF. For the CDR3, the DNA is TGTGCCAGCAGCTTAGTCCCCGACGGGAGGGTCTATGGCTACACCTTC.

This clone showed up just once. This chain uses TRBV19 with TRBJ1-1, with no clear D. The germline CDR1 and CDR2 sequences are LNHDA and SQIVND (reference sequence). The V end was cut by 8 bases, the J end by 1 base, with 8 bases between. The CDR3 consists of 12 residues. The CDR3 loop is CASGGPNTEAFF. The CDR3 DNA reads TGTGCCAGTGGCGGCCCGAACACTGAAGCTTTCTTT.

In the case of this clone: The junction and the germline gene differ at one end; a read error may be behind it. The V call is TRBV7-9, the J call TRBJ1-2; a possible D gene is TRBD1 (5 bases). This CDR3 has 15 residues. Germline V CDR1 and CDR2: SEHNR, FQNEAQ (reference sequence). The CDR3 DNA sequence: TGTTCCAGCAGCTTTCGACAGCCAGCTAACTATGGCTACACCTTC. Protein product: CSSSFRQPANYGYTF.

J is TRBJ1-2 and V is TRBV5-1; TRBD1 agrees at 7 bases. This CDR3 has 14 amino acids. Germline values: CDR1 SGHRS, CDR2 YFSETQ. V lost 4 bases to trimming and J lost 5 bases; unmatched junction nucleotides: 8. CDR3 amino acids: CASSLEGQPYGYTF. The CDR3 region has the DNA TGCGCCAGCAGCCTGGAGGGACAGCCTTATGGCTACACCTTC.

The chain has TRBV10-1 and TRBJ2-5; 9 positions match TRBD2. With V trimmed by 2 bases and J by 6 bases, 7 bases remained unmatched. Looked up from germline, CDR1 is WNHNN and CDR2 is SYGVQD (reference sequence). The CDR3 consists of 15 residues. The CDR3 nucleotides read TGCGCCAGCAGTGAGAGGCTAGCGGGGAAAAAGACCCAGTACTTC. Translating gives CASSERLAGKKTQYF.

The chain combines TRBV30 with TRBJ2-7, with TRBD2 identical over 15 bases. Germline trimming cut 3 bases from V and 7 bases from J; bases unmatched to any gene: 19. The CDR3 extends over 19 amino acids. Germline assignment: CDR1 GTSNPN and CDR2 SVGIG (reference sequence). In DNA, the CDR3 is TGTGCCTGGAGGACATTAGGGGGACTAGCGGGAGGCGTCTTAGGAGAGCAGTACTTC. It yields the protein CAWRTLGGLAGGVLGEQYF.

The chain combines TRBV2 with TRBJ2-7; 8 bases match TRBD2. V dropped 6 bases and J dropped 4; count of bases not matched to a gene: 11. CDR1 and CDR2 (germline): SNHLY, FYNNEI. This CDR3 is 15 amino acids long. The CDR3 DNA sequence: TGTGCCAGCAGATGGGGTTCGGCGGGAGGATACGAGCAGTACTTC. Its protein is CASRWGSAGGYEQYF.

The chain links TRBV5-4 to TRBJ2-5, with D possibly matching TRBD1 (5 bases). The V end lost 0 bases, the J end lost 9 bases, and 15 bases lay between the germline ends. The CDR3 runs 14 residues. From germline, CDR1 is SGHNT and CDR2 YYREEE (reference sequence). The CDR3 reads CASSLDQGNMAQYF. The CDR3 region has the DNA TGTGCCAGCAGCTTGGACCAGGGTAATATGGCCCAGTACTTC.

This chain joins TRBV19 and TRBJ2-5, with D possibly TRBD2 on 6 matching bases. V lost 4 bases, J lost 4 bases, and 13 bases lay in between. The CDR3 loop spans 14 amino acids. Germline V lookup: CDR1 LNHDA, CDR2 SQIVND (reference sequence). CDR3 sequence reads: CASSTQSSAETQYF. The CDR3 DNA follows: TGTGCCAGTAGTACCCAATCTAGCGCAGAGACCCAGTACTTC.

This chain joins TRBV7-9 and TRBJ1-3; 10 bases map to TRBD1. The CDR3 contains 14 residues. V was clipped by 5 bases and J by 6 bases; unmatched bases: 4. The germline CDR1 and CDR2 sequences are SEHNR and FQNEAQ (reference sequence). In DNA, the CDR3 is TGTGCCAGCAGCAAGGGACAGGGGAAAAACACCATATATTTT. Amino acid sequence: CASSKGQGKNTIYF.

The chain joins TRBV28 to TRBJ2-5, with TRBD1 identical over 8 bases. CDR1 is MDHEN and CDR2 is SYDVKM in the germline V gene. This CDR3 contains 14 residues. Losses at the gene ends were 6 bases for V and 1 base for J; bases not matched to a gene: 4. CDR3: CASRGTGTQETQYF. The CDR3 region has the DNA TGTGCCAGCAGGGGGACAGGCACCCAAGAGACCCAGTACTTC.

This clone was seen a few times. The chain recombines TRBV6-5 with TRBJ2-7; D possibly corresponds to TRBD2 (6 bases). V was pared by 10 bases and J by 5 bases, with 12 bases between. The CDR3 contains 11 residues. Germline loops: CDR1 MNHEY, CDR2 SVGAGI. As DNA, the CDR3 is TGTGCCACCCTCGGGAGACACGAGCAGTACTTC. Protein: CATLGRHEQYF.

The CDR3 reads CASTIQGQDYEQYF. Here the CDR3 DNA reads TGTGCCAGCACCATTCAGGGTCAGGACTACGAGCAGTACTTC. The rearrangement links TRBV28 to TRBJ2-7; possibly TRBD1 for D (5 bases). Trimming pared 7 bases from V and 3 bases from J, leaving 16 bases between. The CDR3 spans 14 residues. Germline CDR1 is MDHEN and CDR2 is SYDVKM.

The DNA for the CDR3 is TGTGCCAGCAGTTATGGGGCACACTCCTACGAGCAGTACTTC. Its protein is CASSYGAHSYEQYF. This chain uses TRBV6-9 with TRBJ2-7; D perhaps matches TRBD1 (5 bases). CDR1 is MNHGY and CDR2 is SVAAGI in the germline V gene. V was trimmed by 2 bases and J by 0 bases, leaving 8 bases between them. This CDR3 region has 14 residues.

The V gene is TRBV7-6, the J gene TRBJ2-5, with unresolved D. The DNA end favors TRBJ2-7, so the J call may be wrong. Germline CDR1 and CDR2: SGHVS and FNYEAQ. CDR3 size: 15 residues. Here the CDR3 DNA reads TGTGCCAGCAGCTTAGCGCTAGAGAGAGCCTACGAGCAGTACTTC. Residues: CASSLALERAYEQYF.

For the CDR3, the DNA is TGTGCCAGCAGTGACCCATTCGCCCGGGACAGGGTAGGCCGGGGGTATGGCTACACCTTC. Amino acids: CASSDPFARDRVGRGYGYTF. The V call is TRBV6-1, the J call TRBJ1-2; 9 bases fit TRBD1. Germline CDR1 is MNHNS and CDR2 is SASEGT. Losses at the gene ends were 3 bases for V and 5 bases for J; bases not matched to a gene: 22. The CDR3 totals 20 residues.

The chain links TRBV6-1 to TRBJ2-7, with 12 bases aligning to TRBD2. With 6 bases clipped from V and 4 bases from J, the junction kept 7 bases outside the gene matches. The CDR3 sequence is 15 residues long. CDR1 and CDR2 (germline): MNHNS, SASEGT. The CDR3 protein is CASSATSGSIYEQYF. The CDR3 DNA is TGTGCCAGCAGCGCGACTAGCGGGAGCATTTACGAGCAGTACTTC.

This chain uses TRBV30 with TRBJ2-1; D is uncertain. Germline CDR1 GTSNPN, CDR2 SVGIG (reference sequence). The CDR3 has 12 amino acids. V gave up 2 bases and J gave up 9 bases, with 11 bases separating them. CDR3 sequence reads: CAWSTDISEQFF. For the CDR3, the DNA is TGTGCCTGGAGTACCGACATTTCTGAGCAGTTCTTC. Looking up the rest from reference TRBV30 and TRBJ2-1 gives the full variable domain: SQTIHQWPATLVQPVGSPLSLECTVEGTSNPNLYWYRQAAGRGLQLLFYSVGIGQISSEVPQNLSASRPQDRQFILSSKKLLLSDSGFYLCAWSTDISEQFFGPGTRLTVL.

Note on this clone: Compared with germline, one end of the junction differs, possibly owing to a read error. The chain uses TRBV5-4 and TRBJ1-4, with D possibly TRBD1 on 6 matching bases. CDR1 SGHNT and CDR2 YYREEE come from the germline V gene (reference sequence). The CDR3 loop spans 16 amino acids. In nucleotides, the CDR3 is TGTGCCAGCAGCTTGGGGCCAGGGGAGGGGAATGAAGAACTGTTTTTT. Translating gives CASSLGPGEGNEELFF.

The V gene is TRBV6-1, the J gene TRBJ1-1, with 7 bases aligning to TRBD1. The ends lost 7 bases at V and 0 bases at J; junction bases unmatched: 5. Germline V gene data show CDR1 as MNHNS and CDR2 as SASEGT. CDR3 size: 14 residues. In DNA, the CDR3 is TGTGCCAGCACCAACAGGGGAGTGAACACTGAAGCTTTCTTT. Translating it yields CASTNRGVNTEAFF.

The chain employs TRBV7-7 and TRBJ2-5; weak D call: TRBD2 (7 bases). Germline lookup yields CDR1 SSHAT and CDR2 FNYEAQ (reference sequence). V was pared by 1 base and J by 9 bases, with 12 bases between. This CDR3 has 13 residues. Here the CDR3 reads CASSLGQGRAQYF. DNA for the CDR3: TGTGCCAGCAGCTTAGGTCAGGGGAGGGCCCAGTACTTC.

For this clone: This sample also contains other DNA sequences that code for the same CDR3. V and J are TRBV10-1 and TRBJ1-1; 7 bases align to TRBD1. J lost 5 bases, V lost 6 bases, and 6 bases had no gene match. Germline V gene sequence: CDR1 WNHNN, CDR2 SYGVQD (reference sequence). This CDR3 region has 13 residues. CDR3 in DNA: TGCGCCAGCAGGGCAGGGGGAGAAACTGAAGCTTTCTTT. It is translated as CASRAGGETEAFF.

The chain employs TRBV9 and TRBJ1-6, with 10 bases identical to TRBD1. Germline V CDR1 and CDR2: SGDLS, YYNGEE. The CDR3 loop spans 15 amino acids. The V and J ends lost 4 bases and 6 bases, in that order; junction bases with no gene match: 4. The CDR3 DNA reads TGTGCCAGCAGCCCACGGACAGGGGGTAATTCACCCCTCCACTTT. Its translation: CASSPRTGGNSPLHF.

V gene TRBV29-1 combines with J gene TRBJ1-4, with D perhaps matching TRBD1 (5 bases). Trimming stripped 5 bases from V and 4 bases from J, with 11 bases between. Germline V gives CDR1 SQVTM, CDR2 ANQGSEA. The CDR3 is 13 amino acids. CDR3 in amino acids: CSVLDSDNEKLFF. The CDR3 DNA follows: TGCAGCGTTCTTGACAGCGATAATGAAAAACTGTTTTTT.

The chain employs TRBV30 and TRBJ2-5; TRBD1 aligns across 9 bases. J lost 5 bases, V lost 0 bases, and 10 bases had no gene match. Germline V gene data show CDR1 as GTSNPN and CDR2 as SVGIG (reference sequence). This CDR3 has 16 amino acids. CDR3 amino acids: CAWSVRRTGEGETQYF. The CDR3 DNA is TGTGCCTGGAGTGTTCGTAGGACAGGGGAAGGGGAGACCCAGTACTTC. Variable domain in full (rest from reference TRBV30 and TRBJ2-5): SQTIHQWPATLVQPVGSPLSLECTVEGTSNPNLYWYRQAAGRGLQLLFYSVGIGQISSEVPQNLSASRPQDRQFILSSKKLLLSDSGFYLCAWSVRRTGEGETQYFGPGTRLLVL.

The chain has TRBV10-3 and TRBJ2-7; 9 bases are shared with TRBD1. J lost 3 bases, V lost 0 bases, and 6 bases had no gene match. CDR1 is ENHRY and CDR2 is SYGVKD in the germline V gene. CDR3 length equals 16 residues. The CDR3 nucleotides read TGTGCCATCAGTGAGTCGACGGGACAGGGCTACTACGAGCAGTACTTC. Its translation is CAISESTGQGYYEQYF.